This section outlines one TCR beta chain sequence together with its context. TCRdb's copy holds only in-frame clones and misses some; the assay was immunoSEQ multiplex PCR. Among around 100,000 clones, 85% to 90% were seen once, and the ten largest hold roughly 4.6%. The sample originates from a study of blood T cell repertoires in COVID-19. Germline assignment: CDR1 SGHTA and CDR2 FQGNSA. Trimming cost V 1 base and J 2 bases, with 8 bases left between them. The length of the CDR3 is 15 residues. This sequence joins TRBV7-2 and TRBJ1-4; no clear D gene. Material: peripheral blood. The sequence was collected from a human donor in a cohort sampled during active COVID-19. CDR3 protein: CASSLELRTNEKLFF. CDR3 in DNA: TGTGCCAGCAGCTTAGAACTGCGGACTAATGAAAAACTGTTTTTT.